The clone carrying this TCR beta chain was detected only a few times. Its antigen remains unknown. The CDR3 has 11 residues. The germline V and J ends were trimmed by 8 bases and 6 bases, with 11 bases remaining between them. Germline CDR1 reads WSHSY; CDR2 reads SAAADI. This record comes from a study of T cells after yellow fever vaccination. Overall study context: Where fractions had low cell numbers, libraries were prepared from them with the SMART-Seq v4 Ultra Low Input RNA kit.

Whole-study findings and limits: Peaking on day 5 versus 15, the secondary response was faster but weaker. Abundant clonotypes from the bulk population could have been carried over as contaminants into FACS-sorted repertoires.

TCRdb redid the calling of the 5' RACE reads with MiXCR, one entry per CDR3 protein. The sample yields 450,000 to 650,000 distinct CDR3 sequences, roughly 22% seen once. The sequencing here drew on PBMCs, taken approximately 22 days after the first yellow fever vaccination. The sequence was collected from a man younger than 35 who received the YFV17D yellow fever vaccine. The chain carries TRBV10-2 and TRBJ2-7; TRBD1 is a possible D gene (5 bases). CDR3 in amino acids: CASGANGEQYF. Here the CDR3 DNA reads TGCGCCAGCGGGGCCAACGGCGAGCAGTACTTC.